The 17 T cell receptor beta chains listed next were all sequenced from one sample in a study of cytomegalovirus exposure and HLA in healthy donors. PCR amplification relied on 60 Vbeta primers (plus 13 Jbeta primers). The assay was immunoSEQ multiplex PCR, and TCRdb's table has in-frame clones only and misses some. The sample lists 65,000 or so clones; approximately 82% were seen once. The sample comprised PBMCs. All receptors come from a girl under 18 in good health and CMV-seropositive.

The V gene is TRBV28, the J gene TRBJ2-4; a weak D match, TRBD2 (6 bases). Trimming cost V 6 bases and J 5 bases, with 14 bases left between them. CDR1 MDHEN and CDR2 SYDVKM come from the germline V gene. The CDR3 runs 14 residues. DNA for the CDR3: TGTGCCAGCAGCGTTGGAGGGCAGGAAAACATTCAGTACTTC. As protein: CASSVGGQENIQYF.

The chain has TRBV18 and TRBJ2-7, with D possibly matching TRBD1 (5 bases). This CDR3 is built from 13 residues. V was cut by 2 bases and J by 5 bases, with 10 bases left in between. CDR1 is KGHSH and CDR2 is LQKENI in the germline V gene. CDR3 in DNA: TGTGCCAGCTCACCAAGGGGCATAGACGAGCAGTACTTC. Its protein product is CASSPRGIDEQYF.

The chain joins TRBV7-9 to TRBJ2-1; D may be TRBD1 (5 bases). From germline, CDR1 is SEHNR and CDR2 FQNEAQ (reference sequence). The CDR3 consists of 13 residues. V gave up 1 base and J gave up 8 bases, with 9 bases separating them. CDR3 DNA: TGTGCCAGCAGCTTAGGAAGGGGTTATGAGCAGTTCTTC. Its protein product is CASSLGRGYEQFF. Full variable domain (outside the CDR3, taken from reference TRBV7-9 and TRBJ2-1): DTGVSQNPRHKITKRGQNVTFRCDPISEHNRLYWYRQTLGQGPEFLTYFQNEAQLEKSRLLSDRFSAERPKGSFSTLEIQRTEQGDSAMYLCASSLGRGYEQFFGPGTRLTVL.

This clone was counted only a few times. The chain links TRBV5-6 to TRBJ2-4, with D possibly matching TRBD1 (6 bases). The CDR3 totals 15 residues. V lost 4 bases to trimming and J lost 4 bases, with 15 bases between them. The germline CDR1 and CDR2 sequences are SGHDT and YYEEEE. CDR3 amino acids: CASSGQNRVKNIQYF. The CDR3 DNA sequence: TGTGCCAGCAGCGGTCAGAACAGGGTTAAAAACATTCAGTACTTC.

The chain is built from TRBV4-1 and TRBJ1-4; a possible D gene is TRBD1 (5 bases). The ends were cut back, 7 bases at V and 4 bases at J, with 19 bases in the middle. CDR3 length equals 16 residues. Looked up from germline, CDR1 is MGHRA and CDR2 is YSYEKL. CDR3 coding DNA: TGCGCCAGCACCCTGACTCCCGGGGGGTATAATGAAAAACTGTTTTTT. Translating gives CASTLTPGGYNEKLFF.

This clone was picked up a small number of times. The chain carries TRBV6-1 and TRBJ1-2; maybe TRBD1 (6 bases). Trimming cost V 2 bases and J 7 bases, with 17 bases left between them. The length of the CDR3 is 15 residues. Germline CDR1 MNHNS, CDR2 SASEGT. The CDR3 is CASSEIHRAKTGYTF. The CDR3 DNA reads as TGTGCCAGCAGTGAAATTCACAGGGCTAAAACTGGCTACACCTTC.

V gene TRBV7-2 combines with J gene TRBJ2-7; no clear D gene. This CDR3 is built from 13 residues. Looked up from germline, CDR1 is SGHTA and CDR2 is FQGNSA. V lost 3 bases and J 3 bases, leaving 9 bases between the germline ends. CDR3: CASSLSSFYEQYF. In nucleotides, the CDR3 is TGTGCCAGCAGCTTGTCGTCTTTCTACGAGCAGTACTTC.

V and J are TRBV15 and TRBJ1-4; 9 bases match TRBD1. Germline V gene sequence: CDR1 LNHNV, CDR2 YYDKDF (reference sequence). The CDR3 contains 15 residues. After removal of 2 bases from V and 8 bases from J, the junction contained 6 bases not matched to a gene. As DNA, the CDR3 is TGTGCCACCAGCAGAAAGGACAGGGGTGGCGAAAAACTGTTTTTT. It codes for CATSRKDRGGEKLFF.

J is TRBJ2-1 and V is TRBV6-1; 9 bases align to TRBD2. Germline V gene data show CDR1 as MNHNS and CDR2 as SASEGT. This CDR3 region has 15 residues. V trimming: 4 bases; J trimming: 7 bases; junction bases outside the gene matches: 8. CDR3 residues: CASSGGSGSLNEQFF. DNA of the CDR3: TGTGCCAGCAGTGGGGGTAGCGGGAGTTTGAATGAGCAGTTCTTC.

This clone was observed a single time. The V call is TRBV2, the J call TRBJ2-5; TRBD2 aligns across 11 bases. This CDR3 contains 17 residues. Germline lookup yields CDR1 SNHLY and CDR2 FYNNEI. Losses at the gene ends were 4 bases for V and 2 bases for J; bases not matched to a gene: 9. The CDR3 DNA sequence: TGTGCCAGCAGTGCCCCCACTAGCGGGGGAATACAAGAGACCCAGTACTTC. This gives the protein CASSAPTSGGIQETQYF.

By sample share, this clone is medium-sized (0.01 to 0.1%). V and J are TRBV5-1 and TRBJ2-5, with TRBD2 matching 13 bases. CDR3 length: 20 residues. The J segment lost 4 bases and the V segment lost 4 bases, leaving 19 bases of the junction unmatched. Germline CDR1 and CDR2: SGHRS and YFSETQ. The CDR3 loop is CASSPERPLAGGPRVETQYF. The CDR3 DNA follows: TGCGCCAGCAGCCCCGAACGACCACTAGCGGGGGGGCCGAGGGTAGAGACCCAGTACTTC.

A few counts support this clone. The chain links TRBV4-2 to TRBJ2-7; possible D gene TRBD1, 6 bases. V was clipped by 4 bases and J by 3 bases, with 16 bases between them. Germline CDR1 and CDR2: LGHNA and YNFKEQ. The CDR3 sequence is 15 residues long. The CDR3 reads CASSPGGGSNYEQYF. CDR3 nucleotide sequence: TGTGCCAGCAGCCCTGGGGGCGGCTCCAACTACGAGCAGTACTTC.

The chain has TRBV27 and TRBJ1-1, with D possibly TRBD1 on 6 matching bases. The length of the CDR3 is 14 residues. The ends were cut back, 5 bases at V and 6 bases at J, with 16 bases in the middle. Germline V gene sequence: CDR1 MNHEY, CDR2 SMNVEV (reference sequence). The CDR3 loop reads CASSTQGSWAEAFF. For the CDR3, the DNA is TGTGCCAGCAGTACTCAGGGGTCTTGGGCTGAAGCTTTCTTT.

This chain uses TRBV30 with TRBJ1-5, with a tentative D call TRBD1 (5 bases). V was trimmed by 2 bases and J by 3 bases, leaving 8 bases between them. Germline V gene sequence: CDR1 GTSNPN, CDR2 SVGIG (reference sequence). The CDR3 loop spans 13 amino acids. DNA for the CDR3: TGTGCCTGGAGTTCACAGGACAATCAGCCCCAGCATTTT. Translating it yields CAWSSQDNQPQHF. The variable domain in full, with the rest retrieved from reference TRBV30 and TRBJ1-5, is SQTIHQWPATLVQPVGSPLSLECTVEGTSNPNLYWYRQAAGRGLQLLFYSVGIGQISSEVPQNLSASRPQDRQFILSSKKLLLSDSGFYLCAWSSQDNQPQHFGDGTRLSIL.

The chain combines TRBV6-5 with TRBJ1-2; TRBD1 might be the D (6 bases). The V gene's germline CDR1 is MNHEY and CDR2 SVGAGI. V shed 8 bases and J shed 3 bases, with 19 bases lying between them. This CDR3 is built from 15 residues. CDR3 nucleotides: TGTGCCAGCTCACGAGGGGCGGGGGGCGACTATGGCTACACCTTC. It translates to CASSRGAGGDYGYTF.

This chain uses TRBV27 with TRBJ2-7; possible D gene TRBD1, 8 bases. CDR1 and CDR2 (germline): MNHEY, SMNVEV (reference sequence). This CDR3 has 21 amino acids. Trimming stripped 8 bases from V and 7 bases from J, with 42 bases between. The CDR3 DNA follows: TGTGCCAGCCTCGAGTCCCCCGGGACAGGCGGCGGGAGAGCCGTGGGAAGGGAGCAGTACTTC. This codes for CASLESPGTGGGRAVGREQYF.

This clone has just a few counts. CDR3 residues: CASSLSPRLAGGTDTQYF. CDR3 nucleotides: TGTGCCAGCAGCTTATCCCCTAGACTAGCGGGAGGCACAGATACGCAGTATTTT. This chain joins TRBV7-9 and TRBJ2-3, with TRBD2 matching 12 bases. The CDR3 runs to 18 residues. The trim removed 2 bases at V and 1 base at J, leaving 7 bases unmatched. CDR1 and CDR2 (germline): SEHNR, FQNEAQ (reference sequence).